What follows are 2 T cell receptor beta chains derived from one specimen sequenced in a study of siplizumab effects on memory and regulatory T cells. Sequencing used immunoSEQ multiplex PCR; TCRdb keeps in-frame clones, though not all of them. Among over 100,000 clones listed, 93% were seen once. Sequenced input: non-Treg CD4+ T cells sorted from blood. Every receptor here comes from a human donor in good health.

The rearrangement joins TRBV9 to TRBJ1-2; a possible D gene is TRBD1 (6 bases). Between the trimmed V and J ends, which lost 7 bases and 5 bases, there was a span of 21 bases. The germline gives CDR1 SGDLS, CDR2 YYNGEE. This CDR3 comprises 15 residues. The CDR3: CASRRSGQGGYGYTF. The CDR3 nucleotides are TGTGCCAGCCGAAGATCGGGACAAGGTGGTTATGGCTACACCTTC.

V usage is TRBV5-3 and J usage is TRBJ2-7; perhaps D is TRBD1 or TRBD2 (5 bases each). TRBV5-3 is marked as an open reading frame, function uncertain. CDR3 length: 12 amino acids. V was trimmed by 10 bases and J by 0 bases, leaving 11 bases between them. The CDR3 bases are TGTGCCCGAGGGGAACCCTCCTACGAGCAGTACTTC. This sequence encodes CARGEPSYEQYF.